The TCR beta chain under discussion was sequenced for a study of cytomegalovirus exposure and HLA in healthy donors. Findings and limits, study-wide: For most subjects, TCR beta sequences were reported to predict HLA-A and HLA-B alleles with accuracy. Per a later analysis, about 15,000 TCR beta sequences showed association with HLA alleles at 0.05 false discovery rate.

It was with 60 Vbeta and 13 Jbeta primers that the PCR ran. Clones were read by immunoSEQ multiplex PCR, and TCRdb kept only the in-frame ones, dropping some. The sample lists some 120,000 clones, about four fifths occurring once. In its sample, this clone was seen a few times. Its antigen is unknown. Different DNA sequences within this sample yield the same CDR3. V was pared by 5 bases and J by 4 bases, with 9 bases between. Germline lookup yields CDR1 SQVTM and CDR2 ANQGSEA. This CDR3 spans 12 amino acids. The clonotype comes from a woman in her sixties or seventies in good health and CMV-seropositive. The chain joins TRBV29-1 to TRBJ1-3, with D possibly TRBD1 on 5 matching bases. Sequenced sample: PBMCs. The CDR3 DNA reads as TGCAGCGTTTCGGGGGGGGGAAACACCATATATTTT. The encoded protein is CSVSGGGNTIYF.